Listed below are T cell receptor beta chains from one sample, sequenced in a study of T cell repertoires in cytomegalovirus infection. Using its own MiXCR run on the reads, TCRdb lists one record per CDR3 protein. Altogether around 750,000 distinct CDR3 sequences are present, about 30% being singletons, with the ten largest covering around 11%. Their recognized antigens are unknown. Sequenced material: cultured CD8+ T cells from PBMCs, taken from culture after CMV antigen stimulation. Receptors originate from a human donor in good health (CMV status not recorded). Some clones in this sample may be carry-over from other donors' samples. Each CDR3 is given with its conserved first and last residue. D genes are given only for firm matches. Clone size is shown for a subset of rows, as once, few, many or a class of expanded clone.

length	D	V	size	J	CDR3	DNA
15	.	TRBV6-6	.	TRBJ2-5	CASSYPPRGQETQYF	TGTGCCAGCAGTTACCCTCCAAGAGGTCAAGAGACCCAGTACTTC
11	.	TRBV9	.	TRBJ1-2	CASSVGGGYTF	TGTGCCAGCAGCGTAGGCGGTGGCTACACCTTC
13	TRBD1	TRBV5-6	.	TRBJ1-1	CASSLHRGIEAFF	TGTGCCAGCAGCTTGCACAGGGGGATTGAAGCTTTCTTT
15	.	TRBV12-3/TRBV12-4	few	TRBJ1-5	CASSFGLLSNQPQHF	TGTGCCAGCAGTTTTGGACTTCTTAGCAATCAGCCCCAGCATTTT
17	.	TRBV6-6	.	TRBJ1-1	CASSYEKDRYLNTEAFF	TGTGCCAGCAGTTACGAGAAAGACAGGTACCTGAACACTGAAGCTTTCTTT
16	TRBD1	TRBV4-1	few	TRBJ2-5	CASSQAGTGYQETQYF	TGCGCCAGCAGCCAAGCCGGGACAGGGTATCAAGAGACCCAGTACTTC
14	.	TRBV4-3	few	TRBJ1-1	CASSQSEVYTEAFF	TGCGCCAGCAGCCAAAGTGAGGTATACACTGAAGCTTTCTTT
19	TRBD1	TRBV12-3/TRBV12-4	.	TRBJ2-6	CASRVLAGQVVSGANVLTF	TGTGCCAGCAGGGTCCTTGCTGGACAGGTAGTCTCTGGGGCCAACGTCCTGACTTTC
14	.	TRBV4-1	few	TRBJ2-2	CASSQGRATGELFF	TGCGCCAGCAGCCAAGGCCGGGCCACCGGGGAGCTGTTTTTT
16	TRBD1	TRBV7-4	.	TRBJ2-1	CASSYDETGSYNEQFF	TGTGCCAGCAGCTATGACGAGACAGGGTCCTACAATGAGCAGTTCTTC
16	.	TRBV18	.	TRBJ1-2	CASSPSGSGSPYGYTF	TGTGCCAGCTCACCTTCAGGGTCTGGGAGTCCTTACGGCTACACCTTC
19	.	TRBV20-1	.	TRBJ2-2	CSARDQYAFSRQDTGELFF	TGCAGTGCTAGAGACCAATATGCCTTCTCGAGGCAAGACACCGGGGAGCTGTTTTTT
15	TRBD2	TRBV7-9	few	TRBJ2-5	CASSLTSGNQETQYF	TGTGCCAGCAGCCTGACTAGCGGGAACCAAGAGACCCAGTACTTC
14	.	TRBV4-2	few	TRBJ1-2	CASSQADSPGGYTF	TGTGCCAGCAGCCAAGCCGACAGTCCGGGGGGCTACACCTTC
16	.	TRBV3-1	.	TRBJ1-3	CASSQVPGGSGNTIYF	TGTGCCAGCAGCCAAGTCCCAGGCGGCTCTGGAAACACCATATATTTT
15	.	TRBV4-1	.	TRBJ1-1	CASSPSATAGTEAFF	TGCGCCAGCAGCCCCTCAGCCACCGCGGGCACTGAAGCTTTCTTT
17	TRBD2	TRBV27	few	TRBJ2-5	CASSSYSVAGGPKTQYF	TGTGCCAGCAGTTCATATTCGGTAGCGGGGGGGCCGAAGACCCAGTACTTC
17	TRBD1	TRBV7-2	.	TRBJ2-2	CASSSRVGQGKDGELFF	TGTGCCAGCAGCTCCCGAGTGGGACAGGGGAAGGACGGGGAGCTGTTTTTT
15	.	TRBV27	few	TRBJ1-1	CASSLNSGAGREAFF	TGTGCCAGCAGTTTAAATTCCGGGGCCGGGAGGGAAGCTTTCTTT
15	.	TRBV4-3	.	TRBJ1-2	CASSQSQGLGYGYTF	TGCGCCAGCAGCCAATCCCAGGGTCTCGGCTATGGCTACACCTTC
14	.	TRBV4-3	.	TRBJ2-3	CASSHRDSGRKQYF	TGCGCCAGCAGCCACCGGGATAGCGGTCGGAAGCAGTATTTT
17	.	TRBV7-6	many	TRBJ1-3	CASSLLAGGTYGNTIYF	TGTGCCAGCAGCTTACTGGCGGGGGGCACGTACGGAAACACCATATATTTT
12	.	TRBV27	.	TRBJ1-2	CAIYLPGRGYTF	TGTGCCATCTACCTCCCAGGGAGGGGCTACACCTTC
15	TRBD2	TRBV6-6	.	TRBJ2-5	CASSYSASGGETQYF	TGTGCCAGCAGTTACTCGGCTAGCGGGGGGGAGACCCAGTACTTC
14	.	TRBV7-8	.	TRBJ2-1	CASSLATQYNEQFF	TGTGCCAGCAGCTTAGCGACACAATACAATGAGCAGTTCTTC
11	.	TRBV29-1	few	TRBJ2-7	CSVEGGYEQYF	TGCAGCGTTGAGGGGGGCTACGAGCAGTACTTC
13	.	TRBV13	.	TRBJ1-5	CASSFYQDQPQHF	TGTGCCAGCAGCTTTTACCAGGATCAGCCCCAGCATTTT
18	TRBD1	TRBV7-9	many	TRBJ1-3	CASINQPSGTGKGNTIYF	TGTGCCAGCATCAATCAACCTTCCGGGACAGGGAAAGGAAACACCATATATTTT
15	TRBD1	TRBV27	.	TRBJ1-6	CASSLGTGNNLPLHF	TGTGCCAGCAGTTTAGGGACAGGGAATAATCTCCCCCTCCACTTT
14	.	TRBV5-1	.	TRBJ2-5	CASSPLLSQETQYF	TGCGCCAGCAGCCCCCTCTTAAGCCAAGAGACCCAGTACTTC
13	TRBD1	TRBV5-6	.	TRBJ2-7	CASSSGQGGEQYF	TGTGCCAGCAGCTCGGGACAGGGAGGTGAGCAGTACTTC
16	.	TRBV19	.	TRBJ1-1	CASTGGNSWMNTEAFF	TGTGCCAGTACGGGCGGGAATTCTTGGATGAACACTGAAGCTTTCTTT
10	.	TRBV20-1	many	TRBJ2-1	CSAEQREQFF	TGCAGTGCTGAACAACGTGAGCAGTTCTTC
14	.	TRBV12-3/TRBV12-4	few	TRBJ2-5	CASRDQGTRETQYF	TGTGCCAGCAGAGACCAGGGGACGAGAGAGACCCAGTACTTC
14	.	TRBV27	.	TRBJ1-1	CASSLSGAHTEAFF	TGTGCCAGCAGTTTATCGGGGGCGCACACTGAAGCTTTCTTT
15	.	TRBV2	.	TRBJ1-1	CVSIGGPRRNTEAFF	TGTGTCAGCATCGGGGGGCCCAGGAGGAACACTGAAGCTTTCTTT
14	.	TRBV7-9	.	TRBJ2-1	CASRAGGRINEQFF	TGTGCCAGCAGGGCAGGGGGGCGGATCAATGAGCAGTTCTTC
16	.	TRBV6-1	.	TRBJ2-1	CASREHGESSYNEQFF	TGTGCCAGCAGAGAGCATGGGGAGAGCTCCTACAATGAGCAGTTCTTC
14	.	TRBV18	many	TRBJ2-7	CASSPSYTAYEQYF	TGTGCCAGCTCACCGTCCTACACCGCCTACGAGCAGTACTTC
14	TRBD2	TRBV6-5	few	TRBJ2-1	CASSYSSGGAEQFF	TGTGCCAGCAGTTATTCTAGCGGGGGGGCCGAGCAGTTCTTC
19	.	TRBV12-3/TRBV12-4	.	TRBJ2-2	CASSLFLGGGPINTGELFF	TGTGCCAGCAGTTTATTTCTGGGGGGGGGCCCAATCAACACCGGGGAGCTGTTTTTT